This T cell receptor beta chain was observed in a study of T cells in localized non-small cell lung cancer. Study-level results: A median of around 60 clones ranked among the top 100 in tumor appeared in adjacent lung.

Of note for this clone: Its specificity is unknown. Other DNA sequences in this sample translate to the same CDR3.

CDR3 length equals 14 residues. The V gene's germline CDR1 is SGHNT and CDR2 YENEEA. V lost 5 bases and J 2 bases, leaving 13 bases between the germline ends. Assay: immunoSEQ multiplex PCR; the TCRdb copy retains only in-frame clones and omits some. Of approximately 65,000 clones in the sample, 81% were seen once. The chain joins TRBV11-3 to TRBJ2-7; D may be TRBD1 or TRBD2 (5 bases each). This TCR derives from a man between 40 and 70 years old with stage II lung adenocarcinoma. Material: PBMCs, obtained before any cancer treatment. The CDR3 sequence is CASSLLGGAYEQYF. CDR3 DNA sequence: TGTGCCAGCAGCCTGCTTGGGGGAGCCTACGAGCAGTACTTC.